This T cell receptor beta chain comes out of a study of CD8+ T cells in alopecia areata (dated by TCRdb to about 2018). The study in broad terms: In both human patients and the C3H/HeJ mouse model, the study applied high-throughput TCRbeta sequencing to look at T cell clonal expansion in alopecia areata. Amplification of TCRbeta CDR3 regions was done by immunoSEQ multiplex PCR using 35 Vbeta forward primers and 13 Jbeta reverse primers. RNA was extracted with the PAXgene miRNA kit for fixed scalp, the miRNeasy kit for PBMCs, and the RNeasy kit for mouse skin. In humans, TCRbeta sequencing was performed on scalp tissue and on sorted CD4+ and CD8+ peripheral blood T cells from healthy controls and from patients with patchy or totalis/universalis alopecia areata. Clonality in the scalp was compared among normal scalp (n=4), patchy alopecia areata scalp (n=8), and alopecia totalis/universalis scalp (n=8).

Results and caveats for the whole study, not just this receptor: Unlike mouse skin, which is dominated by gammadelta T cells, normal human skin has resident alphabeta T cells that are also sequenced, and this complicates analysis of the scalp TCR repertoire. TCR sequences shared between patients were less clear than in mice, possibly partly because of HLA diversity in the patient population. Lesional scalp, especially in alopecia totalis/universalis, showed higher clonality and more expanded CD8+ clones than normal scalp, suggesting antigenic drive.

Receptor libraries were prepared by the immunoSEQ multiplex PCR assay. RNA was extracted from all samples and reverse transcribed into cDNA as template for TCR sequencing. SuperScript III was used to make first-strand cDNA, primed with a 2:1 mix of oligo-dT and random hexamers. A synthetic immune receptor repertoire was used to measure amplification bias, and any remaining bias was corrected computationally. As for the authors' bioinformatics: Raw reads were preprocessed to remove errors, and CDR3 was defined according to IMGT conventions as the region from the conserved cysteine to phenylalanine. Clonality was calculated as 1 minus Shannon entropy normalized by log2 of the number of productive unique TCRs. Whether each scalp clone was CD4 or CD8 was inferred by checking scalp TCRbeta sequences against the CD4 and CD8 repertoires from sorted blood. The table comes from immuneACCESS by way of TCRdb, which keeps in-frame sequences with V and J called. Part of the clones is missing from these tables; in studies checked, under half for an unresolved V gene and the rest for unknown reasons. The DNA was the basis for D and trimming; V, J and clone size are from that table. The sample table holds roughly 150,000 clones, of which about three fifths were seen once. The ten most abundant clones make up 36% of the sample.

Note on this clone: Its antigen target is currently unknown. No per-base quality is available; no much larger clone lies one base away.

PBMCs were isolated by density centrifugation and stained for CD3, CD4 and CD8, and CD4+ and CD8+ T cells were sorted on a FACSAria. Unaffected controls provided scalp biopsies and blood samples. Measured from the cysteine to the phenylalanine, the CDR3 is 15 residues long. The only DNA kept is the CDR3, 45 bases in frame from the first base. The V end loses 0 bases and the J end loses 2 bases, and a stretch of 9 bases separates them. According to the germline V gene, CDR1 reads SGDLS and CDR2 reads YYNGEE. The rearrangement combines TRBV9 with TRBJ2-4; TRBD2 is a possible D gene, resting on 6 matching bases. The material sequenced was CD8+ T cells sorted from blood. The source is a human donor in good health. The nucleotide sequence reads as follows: TGTGCCAGCAGCGTAGAAGGGAGGCCCAAAAACATTCAGTACTTC. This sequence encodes CASSVEGRPKNIQYF. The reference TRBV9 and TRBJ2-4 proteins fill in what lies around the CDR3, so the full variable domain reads DSGVTQTPKHLITATGQRVTLRCSPRSGDLSVYWYQQSLDQGLQFLIQYYNGEERAKGNILERFSAQQFPDLHSELNLSSLELGDSALYFCASSVEGRPKNIQYFGAGTRLSVL.